This is a list of T cell receptor beta chains from one sample in a study of CD8 T cells in ankylosing spondylitis. One entry per CDR3 protein, called by TCRdb with MiXCR from the 5' RACE reads. The data show a few hundred thousand distinct CDR3 sequences, more than 9% seen once. The sample was blood, either unsorted or a sorted T cell fraction (not recorded which). These receptors originate from a male donor with ankylosing spondylitis or in good health (not recorded which). Each CDR3 is given with its conserved first and last residue. The order of the fields is clone size, V gene, J gene, D gene, CDR3 protein, CDR3 DNA. The D gene is left open where the match is weak. The size of a clone is reported for some rows only, either as once, few or many, or as a class for expanded clones.

clone size: many
V gene: TRBV5-1
J gene: TRBJ2-3
D gene: -
CDR3 protein: CASSTTDTQYF
CDR3 DNA: TGCGCCAGCAGCACAACAGATACGCAGTATTTT

clone size: -
V gene: TRBV6-5
J gene: TRBJ2-7
D gene: -
CDR3 protein: CASSYQGVRGTYEQYF
CDR3 DNA: TGTGCCAGCAGTTACCAGGGGGTGCGGGGCACCTACGAGCAGTACTTC

clone size: many
V gene: TRBV5-5
J gene: TRBJ2-5
D gene: -
CDR3 protein: CASSLGFGQETQYF
CDR3 DNA: TGTGCCAGCAGCTTAGGGTTTGGACAAGAGACCCAGTACTTC

clone size: many
V gene: TRBV20-1
J gene: TRBJ2-5
D gene: -
CDR3 protein: CSARMEKETQYF
CDR3 DNA: TGCAGTGCTAGAATGGAGAAAGAGACCCAGTACTTC

clone size: many
V gene: TRBV20-1
J gene: TRBJ2-1
D gene: TRBD1
CDR3 protein: CSARDPRGAGQGDNEQFF
CDR3 DNA: TGCAGTGCTAGAGATCCGAGGGGAGCGGGACAGGGGGACAATGAGCAGTTCTTC

clone size: -
V gene: TRBV5-1
J gene: TRBJ2-1
D gene: -
CDR3 protein: CASSEPGGEQFF
CDR3 DNA: TGCGCCAGCAGCGAACCTGGGGGTGAGCAGTTCTTC

clone size: few
V gene: TRBV9
J gene: TRBJ2-2
D gene: -
CDR3 protein: CASSGGRPELFF
CDR3 DNA: TGTGCCAGCAGCGGAGGACGGCCGGAGCTGTTTTTT

clone size: few
V gene: TRBV5-1
J gene: TRBJ2-5
D gene: -
CDR3 protein: CASSLWESSPETQYF
CDR3 DNA: TGCGCCAGCAGCTTGTGGGAGAGTAGCCCAGAGACCCAGTACTTC

clone size: many
V gene: TRBV18
J gene: TRBJ2-7
D gene: TRBD1
CDR3 protein: CASSPGQGGDEQYF
CDR3 DNA: TGTGCCAGCTCACCCGGACAGGGCGGGGACGAGCAGTACTTC

clone size: -
V gene: TRBV20-1
J gene: TRBJ1-4
D gene: -
CDR3 protein: CSATAPGNEKLFF
CDR3 DNA: TGCAGTGCTACCGCCCCAGGGAATGAAAAACTGTTTTTT

clone size: many
V gene: TRBV5-1
J gene: TRBJ2-5
D gene: TRBD2
CDR3 protein: CASSLGPGLAGGPRETQYF
CDR3 DNA: TGCGCCAGCAGCTTGGGTCCGGGACTAGCGGGGGGGCCTCGGGAGACCCAGTACTTC

clone size: many
V gene: TRBV12-3/TRBV12-4
J gene: TRBJ1-3
D gene: TRBD1
CDR3 protein: CASSLSTGGWTIYF
CDR3 DNA: TGTGCCAGCAGTTTAAGTACAGGGGGATGGACCATATATTTT

clone size: few
V gene: TRBV20-1
J gene: TRBJ2-2
D gene: TRBD1
CDR3 protein: CSALGGQGSGELFF
CDR3 DNA: TGCAGTGCCCTTGGGGGACAGGGGAGCGGGGAGCTGTTTTTT

clone size: -
V gene: TRBV7-8
J gene: TRBJ2-2
D gene: -
CDR3 protein: CASSADFRTGELFF
CDR3 DNA: TGTGCCAGCAGCGCCGACTTCCGGACCGGGGAGCTGTTTTTT

clone size: many
V gene: TRBV12-3/TRBV12-4
J gene: TRBJ2-1
D gene: TRBD2
CDR3 protein: CASGLAGTSNNNEQFF
CDR3 DNA: TGTGCCAGTGGACTAGCGGGGACTAGTAACAACAATGAGCAGTTCTTC

clone size: -
V gene: TRBV12-3/TRBV12-4
J gene: TRBJ1-3
D gene: -
CDR3 protein: CASSHGQPKSGNTIYF
CDR3 DNA: TGTGCCAGCAGTCACGGACAGCCGAAATCTGGAAACACCATATATTTT

clone size: many
V gene: TRBV7-2
J gene: TRBJ2-3
D gene: -
CDR3 protein: CASSFRNALSTDTQYF
CDR3 DNA: TGTGCCAGCAGCTTCAGGAACGCTCTTAGCACAGATACGCAGTATTTT